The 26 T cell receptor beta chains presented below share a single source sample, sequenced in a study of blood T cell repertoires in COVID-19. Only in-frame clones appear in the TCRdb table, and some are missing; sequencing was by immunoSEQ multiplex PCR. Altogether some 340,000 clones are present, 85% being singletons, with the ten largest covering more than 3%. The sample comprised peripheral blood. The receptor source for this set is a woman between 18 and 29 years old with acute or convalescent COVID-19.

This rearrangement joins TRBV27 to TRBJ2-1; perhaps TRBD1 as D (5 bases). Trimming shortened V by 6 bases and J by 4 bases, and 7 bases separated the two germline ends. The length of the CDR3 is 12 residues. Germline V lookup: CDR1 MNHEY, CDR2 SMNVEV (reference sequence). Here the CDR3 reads CASRQEYNEQFF. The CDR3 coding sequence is TGTGCCAGCAGACAGGAGTACAATGAGCAGTTCTTC.

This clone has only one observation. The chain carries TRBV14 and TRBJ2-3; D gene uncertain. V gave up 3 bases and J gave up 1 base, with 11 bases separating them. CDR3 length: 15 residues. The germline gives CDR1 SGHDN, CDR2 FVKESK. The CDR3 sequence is CASSHSVSRTDTQYF. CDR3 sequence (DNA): TGTGCCAGCAGCCATTCAGTTTCTCGCACAGATACGCAGTATTTT.

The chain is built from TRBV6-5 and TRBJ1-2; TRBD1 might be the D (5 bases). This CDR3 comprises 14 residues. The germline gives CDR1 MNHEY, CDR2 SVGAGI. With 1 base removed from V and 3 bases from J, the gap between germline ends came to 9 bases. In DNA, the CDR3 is TGTGCCAGCAGTTACTGGGGGGATGACTATGGCTACACCTTC. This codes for CASSYWGDDYGYTF.

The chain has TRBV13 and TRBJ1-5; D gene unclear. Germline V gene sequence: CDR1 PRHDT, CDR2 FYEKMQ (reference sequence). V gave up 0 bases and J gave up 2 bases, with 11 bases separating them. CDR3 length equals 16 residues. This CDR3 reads CASSLGAGGGNQPQHF. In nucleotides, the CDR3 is TGTGCCAGCAGCTTAGGTGCTGGCGGGGGCAATCAGCCCCAGCATTTT.

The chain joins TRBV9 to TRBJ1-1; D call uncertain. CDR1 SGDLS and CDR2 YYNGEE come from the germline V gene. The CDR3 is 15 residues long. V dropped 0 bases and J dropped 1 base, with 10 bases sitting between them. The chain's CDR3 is CASSVDPTRNTEAFF. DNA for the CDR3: TGTGCCAGCAGCGTAGACCCGACACGGAACACTGAAGCTTTCTTT.

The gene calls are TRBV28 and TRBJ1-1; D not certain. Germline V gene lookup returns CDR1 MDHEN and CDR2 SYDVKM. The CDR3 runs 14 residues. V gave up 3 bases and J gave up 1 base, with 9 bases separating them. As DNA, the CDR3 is TGTGCCAGCAGTTTTTCCCGGGGGAACACTGAAGCTTTCTTT. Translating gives CASSFSRGNTEAFF.

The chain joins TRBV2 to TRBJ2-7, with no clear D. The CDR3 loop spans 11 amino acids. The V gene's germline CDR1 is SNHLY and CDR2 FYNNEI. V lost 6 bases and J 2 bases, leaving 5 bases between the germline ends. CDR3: CASSEAYEQYF. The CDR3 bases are TGTGCCAGCAGCGAGGCCTACGAGCAGTACTTC.

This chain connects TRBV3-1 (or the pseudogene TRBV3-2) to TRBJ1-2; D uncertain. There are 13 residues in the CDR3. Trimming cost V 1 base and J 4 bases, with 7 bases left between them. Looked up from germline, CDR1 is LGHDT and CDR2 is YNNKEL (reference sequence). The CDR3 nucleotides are TGTGCCAGCAGCCAAGGAGCGGTCTATGGCTACACCTTC. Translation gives CASSQGAVYGYTF.

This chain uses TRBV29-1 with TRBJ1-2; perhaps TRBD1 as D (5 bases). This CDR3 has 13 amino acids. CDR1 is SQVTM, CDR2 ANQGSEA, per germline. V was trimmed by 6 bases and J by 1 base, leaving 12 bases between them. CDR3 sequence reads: CSVWDSINYGYTF. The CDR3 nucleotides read TGCAGCGTCTGGGACTCCATTAACTATGGCTACACCTTC.

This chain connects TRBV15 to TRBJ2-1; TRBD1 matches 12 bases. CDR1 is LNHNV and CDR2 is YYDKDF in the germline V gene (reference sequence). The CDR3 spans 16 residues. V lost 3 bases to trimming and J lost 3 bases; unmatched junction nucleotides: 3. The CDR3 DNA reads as TGTGCCACCAGCAGCGGGACAGGGGGCGTCTACAATGAGCAGTTCTTC. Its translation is CATSSGTGGVYNEQFF.

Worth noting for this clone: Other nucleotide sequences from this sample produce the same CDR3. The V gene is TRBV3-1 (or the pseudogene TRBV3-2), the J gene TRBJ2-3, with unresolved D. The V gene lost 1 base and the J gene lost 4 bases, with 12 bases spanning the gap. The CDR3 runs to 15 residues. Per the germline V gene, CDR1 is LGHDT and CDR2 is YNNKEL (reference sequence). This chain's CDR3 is CASSQGPSSADTQYF. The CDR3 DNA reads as TGTGCCAGCAGCCAAGGTCCTAGTTCCGCAGATACGCAGTATTTT.

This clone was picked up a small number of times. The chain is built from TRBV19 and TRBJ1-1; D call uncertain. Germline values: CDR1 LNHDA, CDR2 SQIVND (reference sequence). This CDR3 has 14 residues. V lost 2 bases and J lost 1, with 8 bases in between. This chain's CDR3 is CASSIRLGNTEAFF. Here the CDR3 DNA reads TGTGCCAGTAGTATACGCCTCGGGAACACTGAAGCTTTCTTT.

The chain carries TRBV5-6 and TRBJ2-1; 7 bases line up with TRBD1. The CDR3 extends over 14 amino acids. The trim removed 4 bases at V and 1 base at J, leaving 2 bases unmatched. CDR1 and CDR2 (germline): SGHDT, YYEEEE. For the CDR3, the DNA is TGTGCCAGCAGCCGACAGGGATCCTACAATGAGCAGTTCTTC. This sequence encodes CASSRQGSYNEQFF.

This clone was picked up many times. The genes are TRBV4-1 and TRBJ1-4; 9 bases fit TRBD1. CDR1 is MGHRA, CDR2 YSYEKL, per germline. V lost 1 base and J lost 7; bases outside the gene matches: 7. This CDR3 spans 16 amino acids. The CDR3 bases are TGCGCCAGCAGCCAAGGTCAGGTGACAGGGGGTGAAAAACTGTTTTTT. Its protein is CASSQGQVTGGEKLFF.

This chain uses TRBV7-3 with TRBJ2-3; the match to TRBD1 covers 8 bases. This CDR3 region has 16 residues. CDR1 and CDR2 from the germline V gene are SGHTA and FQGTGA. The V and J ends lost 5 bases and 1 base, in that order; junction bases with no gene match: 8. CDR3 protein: CASSLGTGSGTDTQYF. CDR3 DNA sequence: TGTGCCAGCAGCCTGGGGACAGGATCGGGCACAGATACGCAGTATTTT.

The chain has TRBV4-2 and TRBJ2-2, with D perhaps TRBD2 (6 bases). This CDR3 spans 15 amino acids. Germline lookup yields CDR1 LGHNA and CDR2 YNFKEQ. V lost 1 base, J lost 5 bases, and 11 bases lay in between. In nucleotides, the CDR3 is TGTGCCAGCAGCCAAGGACTAGGAGAGACCGGGGAGCTGTTTTTT. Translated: CASSQGLGETGELFF.

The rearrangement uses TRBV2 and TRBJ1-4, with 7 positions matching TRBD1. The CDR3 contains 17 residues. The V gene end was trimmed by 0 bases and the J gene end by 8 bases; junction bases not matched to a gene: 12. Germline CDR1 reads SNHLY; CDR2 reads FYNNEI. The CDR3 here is CASSEAAPGTVREKLFF. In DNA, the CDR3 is TGTGCCAGCAGTGAAGCGGCCCCTGGGACAGTGAGAGAAAAACTGTTTTTT. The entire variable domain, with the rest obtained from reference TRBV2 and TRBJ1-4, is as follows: EPEVTQTPSHQVTQMGQEVILRCVPISNHLYFYWYRQILGQKVEFLVSFYNNEISEKSEIFDDQFSVERPDGSNFTLKIRSTKLEDSAMYFCASSEAAPGTVREKLFFGSGTQLSVL.

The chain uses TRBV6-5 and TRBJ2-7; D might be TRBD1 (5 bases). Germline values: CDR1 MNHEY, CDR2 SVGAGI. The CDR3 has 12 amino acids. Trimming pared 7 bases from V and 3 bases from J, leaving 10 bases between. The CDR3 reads CASTTVNYEQYF. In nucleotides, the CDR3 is TGTGCCAGCACGACAGTGAACTACGAGCAGTACTTC.

The CDR3, as DNA: TGTGCCAGCAGCTCACGGACAGGGAACTATGGCTACACCTTC. Its translation: CASSSRTGNYGYTF. V gene TRBV7-8 combines with J gene TRBJ1-2; 8 nucleotides agree with TRBD1. This CDR3 contains 14 residues. CDR1 and CDR2 from the germline V gene are SGHVS and FQNEAQ. V was clipped by 4 bases and J by 2 bases; unmatched bases: 3.

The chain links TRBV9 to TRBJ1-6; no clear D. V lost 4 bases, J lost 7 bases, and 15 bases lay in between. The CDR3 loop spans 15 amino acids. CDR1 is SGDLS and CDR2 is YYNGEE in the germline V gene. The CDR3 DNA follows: TGTGCCAGCAGCCCCTCAAAGGGAGTGAATTCACCCCTCCACTTT. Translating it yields CASSPSKGVNSPLHF. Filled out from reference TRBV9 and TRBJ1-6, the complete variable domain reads DSGVTQTPKHLITATGQRVTLRCSPRSGDLSVYWYQQSLDQGLQFLIQYYNGEERAKGNILERFSAQQFPDLHSELNLSSLELGDSALYFCASSPSKGVNSPLHFGNGTRLTVT.

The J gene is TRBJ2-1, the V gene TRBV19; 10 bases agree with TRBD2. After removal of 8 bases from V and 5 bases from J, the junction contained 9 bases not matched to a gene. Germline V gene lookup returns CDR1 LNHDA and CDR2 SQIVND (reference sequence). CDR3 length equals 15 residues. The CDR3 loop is CASVTTSGSHNEQFF. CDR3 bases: TGTGCCAGTGTCACGACTAGCGGGTCACACAATGAGCAGTTCTTC. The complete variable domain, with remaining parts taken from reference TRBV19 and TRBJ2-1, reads DGGITQSPKYLFRKEGQNVTLSCEQNLNHDAMYWYRQDPGQGLRLIYYSQIVNDFQKGDIAEGYSVSREKKESFPLTVTSAQKNPTAFYLCASVTTSGSHNEQFFGPGTRLTVL.

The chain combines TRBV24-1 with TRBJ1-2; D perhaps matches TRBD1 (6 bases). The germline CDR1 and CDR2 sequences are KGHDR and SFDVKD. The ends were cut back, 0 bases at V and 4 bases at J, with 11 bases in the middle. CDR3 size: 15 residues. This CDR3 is CATSDLHAGVYGYTF. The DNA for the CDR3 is TGTGCCACCAGTGATTTGCACGCAGGGGTCTATGGCTACACCTTC.

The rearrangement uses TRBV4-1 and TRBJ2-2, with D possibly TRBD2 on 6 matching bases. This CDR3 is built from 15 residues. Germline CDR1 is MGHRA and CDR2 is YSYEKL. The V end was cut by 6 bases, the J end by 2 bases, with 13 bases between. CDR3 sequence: CASRPLGGNTGELFF. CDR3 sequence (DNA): TGCGCCAGCAGGCCTTTGGGGGGAAACACCGGGGAGCTGTTTTTT.

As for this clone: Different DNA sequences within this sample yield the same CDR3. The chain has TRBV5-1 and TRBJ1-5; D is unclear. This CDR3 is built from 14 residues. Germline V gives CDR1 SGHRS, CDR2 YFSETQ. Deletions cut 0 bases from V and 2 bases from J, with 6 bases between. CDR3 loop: CASSLDGGNQPQHF. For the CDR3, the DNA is TGCGCCAGCAGCTTGGACGGGGGCAATCAGCCCCAGCATTTT.

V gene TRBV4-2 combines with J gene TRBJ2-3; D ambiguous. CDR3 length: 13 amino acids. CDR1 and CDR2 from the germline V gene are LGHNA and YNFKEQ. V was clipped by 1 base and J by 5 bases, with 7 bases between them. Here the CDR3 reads CASSQVRKDTQYF. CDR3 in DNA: TGTGCCAGCAGCCAAGTGCGGAAAGATACGCAGTATTTT.

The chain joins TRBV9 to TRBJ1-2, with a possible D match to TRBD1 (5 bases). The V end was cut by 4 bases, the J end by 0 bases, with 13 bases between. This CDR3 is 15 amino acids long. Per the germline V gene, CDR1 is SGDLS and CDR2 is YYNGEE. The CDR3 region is CASSLGTVANYGYTF. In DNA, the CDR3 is TGTGCCAGCAGCCTGGGGACTGTAGCTAACTATGGCTACACCTTC.